This TCR beta chain was captured by sequencing in a study of cytomegalovirus exposure and HLA in healthy donors. Study background: In a previous analysis, 95 million to 130 million unique TCR beta sequences were found from approximately 180 million T cells. Study-wide results and limits: Across donors, most TCRs were seen rarely, yet some public ones were widespread.

Donors were ostensibly healthy at sampling, although undocumented immune exposures were probable. This CDR3 region has 14 residues. Germline CDR1 SGHAT, CDR2 FQNNGV. Germline trimming cut 5 bases from V and 4 bases from J; bases unmatched to any gene: 8. To note about this clone: The target antigen is unknown.

The PCR was carried out with 60 Vbeta primers and 13 Jbeta primers. Authors' processing steps: Around 76 million unique TCR beta chains, 9 million to 12 million shared, were counted in a later analysis. Produced via immunoSEQ multiplex PCR; TCRdb's table is partial and in-frame only. V, J and clone size were drawn from that table, and D and trimming were deduced from the DNA. This sample's table reports 160,000 or so clones. This TCR was sampled from a man aged 25-45 years in good health and CMV-seronegative. The V gene is TRBV11-2, the J gene TRBJ2-7, with 7 bases lining up with TRBD2. Specimen: PBMCs. The DNA of the CDR3 is TGTGCCAGCAGCCCCCCGGGACTACCGTACGAGCAGTACTTC. This gives the protein CASSPPGLPYEQYF. The full variable domain, with the rest looked up from reference TRBV11-2 and TRBJ2-7, is EAGVAQSPRYKIIEKRQSVAFWCNPISGHATLYWYQQILGQGPKLLIQFQNNGVVDDSQLPKDRFSAERLKGVDSTLKIQPAKLEDSAVYLCASSPPGLPYEQYFGPGTRLTVT.